Presented here are 3 T cell receptor beta chains from one specimen sequenced in a study of shared clonotypes between healthy human individuals. Libraries were prepared by immunoSEQ multiplex PCR; TCRdb keeps only in-frame clonotypes and omits some of them. The data hold 2 million to 2.5 million clones, with about nine tenths observed a single time. Material for sequencing was naive CD4+ T cells from PBMCs. Subset given: CD45RA+ positively selected. The receptors were gathered from a man between 18 and 35 years old in good health. Some clones in this sample may be carry-over from other donors' samples.

The chain employs TRBV28 and TRBJ1-5; a possible D gene is TRBD1 (5 bases). The V end was cut by 6 bases, the J end by 7 bases, with 22 bases between. The length of the CDR3 is 16 residues. Germline V gene sequence: CDR1 MDHEN, CDR2 SYDVKM. The chain's CDR3 is CASSLWRARGPQPQHF. CDR3 coding DNA: TGTGCCAGCAGCCTATGGAGAGCTAGGGGACCGCAGCCCCAGCATTTT.

The chain uses TRBV5-5 and TRBJ1-1, with D hard to call. The CDR3 is 15 amino acids. With 0 bases removed from V and 0 bases from J, the gap between germline ends came to 9 bases. The germline CDR1 and CDR2 sequences are SGHKS and YYEKEE (reference sequence). CDR3 sequence reads: CASSLVLGMNTEAFF. Here the CDR3 DNA reads TGTGCCAGCAGCTTGGTTCTGGGTATGAACACTGAAGCTTTCTTT.

This clone was seen once. The chain employs TRBV27 and TRBJ1-5, with D unclear. V lost 8 bases and J lost 6, with 23 bases in between. The CDR3 runs to 16 residues. Germline values: CDR1 MNHEY, CDR2 SMNVEV (reference sequence). The CDR3 coding sequence is TGTGCCAGCTCCAATACCCCCGACCATTGGGGTCAGCCCCAGCATTTT. Its protein is CASSNTPDHWGQPQHF.